Each of the 8 T cell receptor beta chains below was sequenced from the same sample in a study of blood T cells in healthy people across ages. Together with a sample-barcoded 5' primer, a J-beta primer mix was included in a second PCR lasting 7 to 11 cycles. TCRdb called the 5' RACE reads again in MiXCR, with one record for every CDR3 protein. The sample lists around 1,500,000 distinct CDR3 sequences, about 40% occurring once. The sequenced sample was blood. The receptors were sampled from a woman under 30 in good health.

This clonotype was seen a handful of times. V is TRBV12-3 or TRBV12-4 and J is TRBJ1-1, with D possibly being TRBD1 (5 bases). V shed 5 bases and J shed 4 bases, with 11 bases lying between them. The CDR3 is 13 residues long. CDR3 DNA sequence: TGTGCCAGCAGTCCAGGCGGGGCCACTGAAGCTTTCTTT. It specifies CASSPGGATEAFF.

The chain recombines TRBV5-1 with TRBJ1-1; D might be TRBD1 (5 bases). This CDR3 spans 17 amino acids. The V gene's germline CDR1 is SGHRS and CDR2 YFSETQ. V lost 1 base to trimming and J lost 4 bases, with 20 bases between them. CDR3 sequence reads: CASSLFGGGGLSTEAFF. CDR3 nucleotide sequence: TGCGCCAGCAGCTTGTTTGGGGGGGGTGGTTTGAGCACTGAAGCTTTCTTT.

A few counts support this clonotype. This chain joins TRBV7-8 and TRBJ2-7; D call uncertain. V gave up 1 base and J gave up 1 base, with 11 bases separating them. The germline V gene has CDR1 SGHVS and CDR2 FQNEAQ. The CDR3 has 15 amino acids. CDR3 amino acids: CASSLEAAGSYEQYF. CDR3 sequence (DNA): TGTGCCAGCAGCTTAGAGGCCGCCGGGTCCTACGAGCAGTACTTC.

This clonotype has at least ten counts. This chain joins TRBV25-1 and TRBJ2-2, with unresolved D. This CDR3 region has 11 residues. V gave up 6 bases and J gave up 4 bases, with 3 bases separating them. The germline V gene encodes CDR1 MGHDK and CDR2 SYGVNS. The CDR3 loop is CASRSTGELFF. In DNA, the CDR3 is TGTGCCAGCAGATCCACCGGGGAGCTGTTTTTT.

The chain carries TRBV7-2 and TRBJ1-6; 7 bases are shared with TRBD1. Trimming cost V 1 base and J 4 bases; bases outside gene matches: 4. Germline-derived CDR1 and CDR2 are SGHTA and FQGNSA. The CDR3 has 16 amino acids. The CDR3 DNA sequence: TGTGCCAGCAGCTTAGAGACAGGGAAGTATAATTCACCCCTCCACTTT. Protein: CASSLETGKYNSPLHF.

V is TRBV3-1 and J is TRBJ2-2; D remains unclear. CDR3 length: 16 residues. V was cut by 1 base and J by 5 bases, with 14 bases left in between. Germline V gives CDR1 LGHDT, CDR2 YNNKEL (reference sequence). This CDR3 reads CASSQVSPLPTGELFF. The CDR3 DNA sequence: TGTGCCAGCAGCCAAGTGTCACCACTCCCAACCGGGGAGCTGTTTTTT. The complete variable domain, with remaining parts taken from reference TRBV3-1 and TRBJ2-2, reads DTAVSQTPKYLVTQMGNDKSIKCEQNLGHDTMYWYKQDSKKFLKIMFSYNNKELIINETVPNRFSPKSPDKAHLNLHINSLELGDSAVYFCASSQVSPLPTGELFFGEGSRLTVL.

This chain connects TRBV5-1 to TRBJ2-1, with 7 nucleotides matching TRBD1. CDR3 length: 15 amino acids. From germline, CDR1 is SGHRS and CDR2 YFSETQ. V shed 0 bases and J 8 bases; nucleotides not matched to a gene: 8. CDR3 in DNA: TGCGCCAGCAGCTTGGGTGGGACAGCCGGGCATGAGCAGTTCTTC. It codes for CASSLGGTAGHEQFF.

The genes are TRBV20-1 and TRBJ2-7; the D gene is possibly TRBD1 (6 bases). V lost 4 bases, J lost 0 bases, and 7 bases lay in between. The germline CDR1 and CDR2 sequences are DFQATT and SNEGSKA (reference sequence). This CDR3 region has 12 residues. The DNA of the CDR3 is TGCAGTGCTACAGGGGACTCCTACGAGCAGTACTTC. Residues: CSATGDSYEQYF.